This TCR beta chain was recovered during a study of breast tumors, draining lymph nodes, adjacent tissues. TCRdb re-analysed the multiplex PCR reads in MiXCR, keeping a single row per CDR3 protein. The sample includes over 200,000 distinct CDR3 sequences, about 34% of them seen just once. This CDR3 spans 17 amino acids. Comment on this clonotype: A much bigger clone sits one base away, suggesting this may be a read error.

The lymph nodes were axillary draining lymph nodes from breast cancer patients. Sequences were obtained from axillary lymph node tissue. The chain recombines TRBV3-2 with TRBJ2-7. TRBV3-2 is a documented pseudogene. The receptor's source is a female donor with breast cancer. Some clones in this sample may be carry-over from other donors' samples. CDR3 DNA sequence: TGTGCCAGCAGCCAAGTTCTGACTAGCGGGAGGGCCTACGAGCAGTACTTC. The encoded protein is CASSQVLTSGRAYEQYF.